This passage covers 23 T cell receptor beta chains from one sample sequenced in a study of T-cell memory formation after mild COVID-19. TCRdb fed the 5' RACE reads into MiXCR, producing one record per CDR3 protein. The table lists 470,000 or so distinct CDR3 sequences, more than 15% of them singletons, with 20% to 25% in the top ten. Source material: PBMCs or a T cell subset sorted from them (not recorded which). The receptors were sampled from a young man who had mild COVID-19 (a few samples of this study predate the infection). Cell type and time point are not known.

In its sample, this clonotype was seen once. V is TRBV6-1 and J is TRBJ1-2; D remains unclear. Germline loops: CDR1 MNHNS, CDR2 SASEGT. V was pared by 6 bases and J by 7 bases, with 18 bases between. The CDR3 is 14 amino acids. The CDR3: CASRSSTWGGGYTF. DNA for the CDR3: TGTGCCAGCAGATCAAGTACCTGGGGTGGTGGCTACACCTTC.

The chain carries TRBV12-3 or TRBV12-4 and TRBJ2-2, with D maybe TRBD2 (6 bases). The V gene lost 3 bases and the J gene lost 0 bases, with 11 bases spanning the gap. This CDR3 contains 16 residues. This chain's CDR3 is CASSLRGGANTGELFF. For the CDR3, the DNA is TGTGCCAGCAGTTTGCGGGGCGGGGCGAACACCGGGGAGCTGTTTTTT.

The sample holds a few counts of this clonotype. This chain connects TRBV9 to TRBJ2-3; a weak D match, TRBD1 (5 bases). Germline CDR1 reads SGDLS; CDR2 reads YYNGEE. The CDR3 extends over 13 amino acids. V was clipped by 3 bases and J by 3 bases, with 8 bases between them. The CDR3 nucleotides read TGTGCCAGCAGCGCAAGACAGACAGATACGCAGTATTTT. Amino acid sequence: CASSARQTDTQYF. The full variable domain, its missing parts supplied by reference TRBV9 and TRBJ2-3, is DSGVTQTPKHLITATGQRVTLRCSPRSGDLSVYWYQQSLDQGLQFLIQYYNGEERAKGNILERFSAQQFPDLHSELNLSSLELGDSALYFCASSARQTDTQYFGPGTRLTVL.

The rearrangement uses TRBV20-1 and TRBJ1-6, with D possibly TRBD1 on 5 matching bases. CDR1 and CDR2 from the germline V gene are DFQATT and SNEGSKA (reference sequence). The CDR3 covers 12 residues. Trimming stripped 5 bases from V and 9 bases from J, with 11 bases between. The CDR3 loop is CSARSGSSPLHF. The CDR3 region has the DNA TGCAGTGCTCGCTCAGGGAGTTCACCCCTCCACTTT.

This clonotype was picked up a small number of times. V usage is TRBV6-1 and J usage is TRBJ2-3; D possibly uses TRBD1 or TRBD2 (5 bases each). Germline loops: CDR1 MNHNS, CDR2 SASEGT. Trimming removed 10 bases at V and 5 bases at J, with 19 bases between. This CDR3 is 14 amino acids long. Here the CDR3 reads CATTQRDLGDTQYF. The CDR3 nucleotides are TGTGCCACTACCCAGAGGGACCTAGGAGATACGCAGTATTTT.

There are a few counts of this clonotype. V gene TRBV7-9 combines with J gene TRBJ1-2, with a possible D match to TRBD1 (6 bases). With 6 bases removed from V and 8 bases from J, the gap between germline ends came to 13 bases. In germline, CDR1 is SEHNR, CDR2 FQNEAQ (reference sequence). The CDR3 is 12 amino acids. The CDR3 DNA sequence: TGTGCCAGCAGGAACAGGGAGTCAGGCTACACCTTC. Amino acids: CASRNRESGYTF.

This clonotype came up a few times. The chain employs TRBV5-1 and TRBJ1-1; D call uncertain. CDR1 and CDR2 from the germline V gene are SGHRS and YFSETQ. The CDR3 is 15 residues long. V was cut by 1 base and J by 2 bases, with 12 bases left in between. The CDR3 here is CASSLYRLPNTEAFF. CDR3 DNA sequence: TGCGCCAGCAGCTTGTATCGGTTACCTAACACTGAAGCTTTCTTT.

This clonotype has more than one count but fewer than ten. The chain employs TRBV27 and TRBJ2-3, with 7 bases that match TRBD2. The germline CDR1 and CDR2 sequences are MNHEY and SMNVEV (reference sequence). The CDR3 spans 14 residues. J gave up 5 bases and V 4 bases, and 6 bases lay outside the gene matches. Written as DNA, the CDR3 is TGTGCCAGCAGTTCAATGGCGGGGGTAGATACGCAGTATTTT. This codes for CASSSMAGVDTQYF.

This clonotype was recorded a few times. The CDR3 reads CASNSRTGGTGELFF. The CDR3 DNA reads as TGTGCCAGCAATAGTAGGACAGGGGGCACCGGGGAGCTGTTTTTT. The chain carries TRBV27 and TRBJ2-2; 10 nucleotides align to TRBD1. Germline V gene sequence: CDR1 MNHEY, CDR2 SMNVEV (reference sequence). V shed 7 bases, J shed 4 bases, and the junction held 6 bases outside the gene matches. This CDR3 region has 15 residues.

V and J are TRBV4-3 and TRBJ2-3, with 11 bases that match TRBD2. The CDR3 is made up of 16 amino acids. J gave up 1 base and V 8 bases, and 8 bases lay outside the gene matches. CDR1 LGHNA and CDR2 YSLEER come from the germline V gene. The CDR3: CASSRTSGSRTDTQYF. In DNA, the CDR3 is TGCGCCAGCTCCCGGACTAGCGGGTCCCGCACAGATACGCAGTATTTT.

This chain links TRBV7-2 with TRBJ1-4; TRBD1 aligns across 8 bases. Germline V gives CDR1 SGHTA, CDR2 FQGNSA. The CDR3 sequence is 15 residues long. Trimming at V came to 5 bases and at J to 4 bases, leaving 6 bases not matched to a gene. The CDR3 loop is CASSLPTGGNEKLFF. The CDR3 coding sequence is TGTGCCAGCAGCCTCCCTACAGGGGGTAATGAAAAACTGTTTTTT.

The sample holds a few counts of this clonotype. This rearrangement joins TRBV4-3 to TRBJ2-6; no clear D. The CDR3 length is 15 residues. Trimming shortened V by 2 bases and J by 2 bases, and 7 bases separated the two germline ends. The V gene's germline CDR1 is LGHNA and CDR2 YSLEER. The CDR3 reads CASSQQYPGANVLTF. The DNA of the CDR3 is TGCGCCAGCAGCCAACAGTACCCTGGGGCCAACGTCCTGACTTTC.

This clonotype appeared a few times. The chain uses TRBV7-2 and TRBJ1-4, with TRBD1 identical over 8 bases. Germline CDR1 and CDR2: SGHTA and FQGNSA. V gave up 5 bases and J gave up 8 bases; unmatched junction bases: 4. The CDR3 loop spans 13 amino acids. Here the CDR3 reads CASSGNRGEKLFF. In DNA form, the CDR3 reads TGTGCCAGCAGCGGCAACAGGGGGGAAAAACTGTTTTTT.

The chain links TRBV6-5 to TRBJ1-6, with 7 bases matching TRBD1. From germline, CDR1 is MNHEY and CDR2 SVGAGI. The CDR3 consists of 16 residues. J lost 4 bases, V lost 6 bases, and 9 bases had no gene match. CDR3 in DNA: TGTGCCAGCAGCCGGGACAGAAAAACTTATAATTCACCCCTCCACTTT. Its translation is CASSRDRKTYNSPLHF.

The chain carries TRBV6-5 and TRBJ1-3; D is uncertain. The germline CDR1 and CDR2 sequences are MNHEY and SVGAGI. V was shortened by 7 bases and J by 5 bases, with 15 bases between the two germline ends. The CDR3 length is 14 residues. In DNA form, the CDR3 reads TGTGCCAGCACCCAACTTAGGGAAAGAAACACCATATATTTT. Residues: CASTQLRERNTIYF.

This rearrangement joins TRBV5-1 to TRBJ2-1; TRBD1 matches at 11 bases. CDR1 and CDR2 from the germline V gene are SGHRS and YFSETQ. The CDR3 covers 18 residues. J gave up 5 bases and V 0 bases, and 10 bases lay outside the gene matches. DNA for the CDR3: TGCGCCAGCAGCTTGGCCGGGACCCGGGACAGGGGGGACAATGAGCAGTTCTTC. Encoded protein: CASSLAGTRDRGDNEQFF.

In this sample, this clonotype turned up a few times. V gene TRBV5-1 combines with J gene TRBJ1-5, with a weak D call TRBD1 (5 bases). Trimming left V 0 bases short and J 4 bases short, with 11 bases between. The CDR3 loop spans 15 amino acids. Germline loops: CDR1 SGHRS, CDR2 YFSETQ. The CDR3 protein is CASSLGGGFNQPQHF. CDR3 DNA sequence: TGCGCCAGCAGCTTGGGGGGGGGTTTTAATCAGCCCCAGCATTTT.

The V call is TRBV5-1, the J call TRBJ1-2, with a weak D call TRBD1 (6 bases). This CDR3 has 13 amino acids. Trimming took 4 bases from V and 6 from J, leaving 13 bases between them. Germline CDR1 is SGHRS and CDR2 is YFSETQ. CDR3 sequence: CASSGPGENGYTF. As DNA, the CDR3 is TGCGCCAGCAGCGGGCCAGGGGAGAATGGCTACACCTTC. The full variable domain, in which reference TRBV5-1 and TRBJ1-2 provide the parts outside the CDR3, is KAGVTQTPRYLIKTRGQQVTLSCSPISGHRSVSWYQQTPGQGLQFLFEYFSETQRNKGNFPGRFSGRQFSNSRSEMNVSTLELGDSALYLCASSGPGENGYTFGSGTRLTVV.

This clonotype was found a few times. The V call is TRBV7-2, the J call TRBJ1-4; unclear D gene. The germline CDR1 and CDR2 sequences are SGHTA and FQGNSA. Trimming took 5 bases from V and 5 from J, leaving 15 bases between them. The CDR3 spans 15 residues. In nucleotides, the CDR3 is TGTGCCAGCAGCAACCGGGTCGGGTTAAATGAAAAACTGTTTTTT. Encoded protein: CASSNRVGLNEKLFF.

This chain links TRBV11-2 with TRBJ1-2; maybe TRBD1 (6 bases). Per the germline V gene, CDR1 is SGHAT and CDR2 is FQNNGV. The ends were cut back, 5 bases at V and 4 bases at J, with 17 bases in the middle. The CDR3 is made up of 15 amino acids. CDR3 coding DNA: TGTGCCAGCAGCCAAATCAAGAGACAGGCCTATGGCTACACCTTC. Its protein product is CASSQIKRQAYGYTF.

This clonotype was counted between two and nine times. This chain links TRBV6-1 with TRBJ2-7; maybe TRBD2 (5 bases). Germline CDR1 MNHNS, CDR2 SASEGT. The CDR3 sequence is 13 residues long. V was cut by 4 bases and J by 5 bases, with 12 bases left in between. CDR3 sequence reads: CASSGLGVHEQYF. The CDR3 DNA reads as TGTGCCAGCAGTGGACTGGGAGTCCACGAGCAGTACTTC.

The chain recombines TRBV7-9 with TRBJ1-1, with D hard to call. Germline values: CDR1 SEHNR, CDR2 FQNEAQ (reference sequence). There are 13 residues in the CDR3. V lost 8 bases and J lost 6, with 16 bases in between. The CDR3, as DNA: TGTGCCAGCGGACGGTCCAATGAAGCTGAAGCTTTCTTT. Amino acid sequence: CASGRSNEAEAFF.

This clonotype showed up many times. The genes are TRBV20-1 and TRBJ2-3; a weak D match, TRBD2 (5 bases). Germline lookup yields CDR1 DFQATT and CDR2 SNEGSKA (reference sequence). Trimming pared 4 bases from V and 0 bases from J, leaving 8 bases between. The CDR3 sequence is 13 residues long. CDR3 DNA sequence: TGCAGTGCTACTAGGACTAGCACAGATACGCAGTATTTT. Its translation: CSATRTSTDTQYF.